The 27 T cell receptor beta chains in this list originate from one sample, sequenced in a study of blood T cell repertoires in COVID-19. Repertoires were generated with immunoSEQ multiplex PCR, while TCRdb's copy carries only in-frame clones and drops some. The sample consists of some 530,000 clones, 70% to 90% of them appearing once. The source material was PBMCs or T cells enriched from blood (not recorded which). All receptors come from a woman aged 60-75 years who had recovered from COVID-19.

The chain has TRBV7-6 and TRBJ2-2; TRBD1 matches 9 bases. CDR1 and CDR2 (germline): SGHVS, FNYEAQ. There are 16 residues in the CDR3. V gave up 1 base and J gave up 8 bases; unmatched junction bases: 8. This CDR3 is CASSLVPQGASGELFF. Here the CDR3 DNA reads TGTGCCAGCAGCTTAGTCCCACAGGGGGCATCAGGGGAGCTGTTTTTT.

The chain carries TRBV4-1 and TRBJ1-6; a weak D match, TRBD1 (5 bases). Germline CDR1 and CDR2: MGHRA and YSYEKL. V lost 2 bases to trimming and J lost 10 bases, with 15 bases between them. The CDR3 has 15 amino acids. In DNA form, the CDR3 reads TGCGCCAGCAGCCAATTGCAGGGCATAAAATCACCCCTCCACTTT. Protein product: CASSQLQGIKSPLHF.

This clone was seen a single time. The CDR3 reads CASSRDRQGYTF. CDR3 sequence (DNA): TGTGCCAGCAGCCGGGACAGGCAAGGCTACACCTTC. V and J are TRBV7-9 and TRBJ1-2; 8 bases fit TRBD1. The CDR3 totals 12 residues. Germline V gives CDR1 SEHNR, CDR2 FQNEAQ (reference sequence). Unmatched junction bases numbered 4, after V lost 5 bases and J lost 8 bases.

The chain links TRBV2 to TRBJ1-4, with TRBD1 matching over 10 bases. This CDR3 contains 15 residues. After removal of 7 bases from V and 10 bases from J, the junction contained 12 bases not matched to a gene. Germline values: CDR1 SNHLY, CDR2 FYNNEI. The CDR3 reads CASTQGGQGIGKLFF. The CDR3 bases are TGTGCCAGCACCCAAGGGGGACAGGGGATCGGAAAACTGTTTTTT.

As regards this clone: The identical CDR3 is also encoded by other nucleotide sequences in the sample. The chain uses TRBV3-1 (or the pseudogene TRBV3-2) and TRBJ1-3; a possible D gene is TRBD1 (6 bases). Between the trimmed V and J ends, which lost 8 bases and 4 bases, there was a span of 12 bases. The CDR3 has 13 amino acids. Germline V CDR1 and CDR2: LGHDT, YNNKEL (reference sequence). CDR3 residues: CASRGARGNTIYF. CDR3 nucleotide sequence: TGTGCCAGCCGGGGGGCGCGAGGAAACACCATATATTTT.

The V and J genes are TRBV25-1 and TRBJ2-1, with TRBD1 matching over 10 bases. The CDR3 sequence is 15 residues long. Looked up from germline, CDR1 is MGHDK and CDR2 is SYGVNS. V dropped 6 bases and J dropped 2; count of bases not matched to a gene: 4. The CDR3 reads CASRLGTGAYNEQFF. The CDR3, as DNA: TGTGCCAGCAGATTAGGGACAGGGGCCTACAATGAGCAGTTCTTC.

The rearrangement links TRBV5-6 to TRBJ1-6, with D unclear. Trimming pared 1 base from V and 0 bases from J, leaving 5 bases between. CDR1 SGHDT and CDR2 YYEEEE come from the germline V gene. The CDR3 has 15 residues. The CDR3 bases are TGTGCCAGCAGCTTGTCCTTCTCCTATAATTCACCCCTCCACTTT. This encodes CASSLSFSYNSPLHF.

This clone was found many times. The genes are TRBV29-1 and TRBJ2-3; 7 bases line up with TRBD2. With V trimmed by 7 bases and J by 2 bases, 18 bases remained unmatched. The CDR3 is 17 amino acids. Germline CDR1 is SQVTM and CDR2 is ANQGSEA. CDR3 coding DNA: TGCAGCGGTCAATCAACACCCCAGGCGGGGGACACAGATACGCAGTATTTT. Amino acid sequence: CSGQSTPQAGDTDTQYF.

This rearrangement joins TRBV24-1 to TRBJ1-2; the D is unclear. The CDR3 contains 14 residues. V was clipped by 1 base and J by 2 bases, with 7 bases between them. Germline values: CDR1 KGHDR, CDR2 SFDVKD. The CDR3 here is CATSDFPQNYGYTF. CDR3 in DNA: TGTGCCACCAGTGATTTTCCGCAGAACTATGGCTACACCTTC.

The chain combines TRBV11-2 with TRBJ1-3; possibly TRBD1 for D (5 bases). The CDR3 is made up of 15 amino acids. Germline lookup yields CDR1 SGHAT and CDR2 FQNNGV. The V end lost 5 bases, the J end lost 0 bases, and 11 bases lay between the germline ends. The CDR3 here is CASSILGVSGNTIYF. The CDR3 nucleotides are TGTGCCAGCAGCATCTTAGGGGTCTCTGGAAACACCATATATTTT.

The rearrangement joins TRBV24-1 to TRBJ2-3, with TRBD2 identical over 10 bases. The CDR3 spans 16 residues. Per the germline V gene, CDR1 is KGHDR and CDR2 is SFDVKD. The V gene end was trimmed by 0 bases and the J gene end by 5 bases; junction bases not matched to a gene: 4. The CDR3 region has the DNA TGTGCCACCAGTGATTTGGCAGCGGGGGGGCAAGATACGCAGTATTTT. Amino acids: CATSDLAAGGQDTQYF.

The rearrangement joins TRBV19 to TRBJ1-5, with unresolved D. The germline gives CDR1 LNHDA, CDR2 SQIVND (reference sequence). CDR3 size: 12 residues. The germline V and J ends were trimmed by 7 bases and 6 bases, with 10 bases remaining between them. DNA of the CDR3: TGTGCCAGTAAAATCGGTTCTCAGCCCCAGCATTTT. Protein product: CASKIGSQPQHF.

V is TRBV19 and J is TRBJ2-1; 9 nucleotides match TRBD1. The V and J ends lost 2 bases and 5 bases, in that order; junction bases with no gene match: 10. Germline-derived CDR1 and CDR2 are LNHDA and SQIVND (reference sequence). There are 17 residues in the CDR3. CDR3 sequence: CASSINRGLRGNNEQFF. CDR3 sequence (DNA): TGTGCCAGTAGTATAAACAGGGGGCTAAGGGGAAACAATGAGCAGTTCTTC.

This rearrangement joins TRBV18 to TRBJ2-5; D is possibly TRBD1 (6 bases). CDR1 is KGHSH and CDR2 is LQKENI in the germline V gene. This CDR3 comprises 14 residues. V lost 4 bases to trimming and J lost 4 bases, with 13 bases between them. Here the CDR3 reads CASSLEQGPETQYF. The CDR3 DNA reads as TGTGCCAGCTCACTCGAACAGGGTCCAGAGACCCAGTACTTC.

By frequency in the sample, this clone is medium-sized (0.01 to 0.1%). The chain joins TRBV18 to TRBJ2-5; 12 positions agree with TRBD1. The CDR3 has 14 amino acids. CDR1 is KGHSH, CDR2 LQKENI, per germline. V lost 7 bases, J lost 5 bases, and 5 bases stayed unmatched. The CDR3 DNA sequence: TGTGCCAGCTTACCGGGACAGGGGGCCGAGACCCAGTACTTC. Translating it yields CASLPGQGAETQYF.

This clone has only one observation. The CDR3, as DNA: TGCGCCAGCAGCTTGGCAGCTGGGGAGGGCGAAAAACTGTTTTTT. Translating it yields CASSLAAGEGEKLFF. The V call is TRBV5-1, the J call TRBJ1-4; D gene ambiguous. V lost 0 bases and J 8 bases, leaving 14 bases between the germline ends. Germline CDR1 reads SGHRS; CDR2 reads YFSETQ. The CDR3 is 15 amino acids. Drawing the rest from reference TRBV5-1 and TRBJ1-4, the complete variable domain is KAGVTQTPRYLIKTRGQQVTLSCSPISGHRSVSWYQQTPGQGLQFLFEYFSETQRNKGNFPGRFSGRQFSNSRSEMNVSTLELGDSALYLCASSLAAGEGEKLFFGSGTQLSVL.

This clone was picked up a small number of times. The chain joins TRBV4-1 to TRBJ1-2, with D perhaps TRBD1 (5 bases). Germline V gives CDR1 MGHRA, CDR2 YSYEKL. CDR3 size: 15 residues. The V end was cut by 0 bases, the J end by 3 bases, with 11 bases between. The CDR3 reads CASSQDPGVYYGYTF. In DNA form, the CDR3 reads TGCGCCAGCAGCCAAGATCCGGGGGTCTACTATGGCTACACCTTC.

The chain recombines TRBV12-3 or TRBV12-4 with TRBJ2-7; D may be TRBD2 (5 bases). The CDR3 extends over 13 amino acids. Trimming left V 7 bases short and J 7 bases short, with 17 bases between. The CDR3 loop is CASKYGPGGEQYV. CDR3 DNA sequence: TGTGCCAGCAAGTACGGACCTGGCGGGGAGCAGTACGTC.

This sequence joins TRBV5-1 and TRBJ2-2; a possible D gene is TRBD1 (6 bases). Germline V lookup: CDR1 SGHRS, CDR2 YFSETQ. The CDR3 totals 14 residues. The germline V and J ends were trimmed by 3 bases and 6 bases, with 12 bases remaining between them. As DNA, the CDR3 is TGCGCCAGCAGCTGGCAGGGGTTCCCCGGGGAGCTGTTTTTT. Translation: CASSWQGFPGELFF.

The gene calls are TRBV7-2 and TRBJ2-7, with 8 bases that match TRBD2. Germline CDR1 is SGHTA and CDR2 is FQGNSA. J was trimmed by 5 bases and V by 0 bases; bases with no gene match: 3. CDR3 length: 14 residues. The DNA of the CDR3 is TGTGCCAGCAGCTTAGCTAGCGGGGAAGACGAGCAGTACGTC. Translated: CASSLASGEDEQYV.

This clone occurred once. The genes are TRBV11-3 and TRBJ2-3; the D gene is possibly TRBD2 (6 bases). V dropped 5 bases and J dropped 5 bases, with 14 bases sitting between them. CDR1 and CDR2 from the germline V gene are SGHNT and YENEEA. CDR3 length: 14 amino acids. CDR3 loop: CASSHGGGIDTQYF. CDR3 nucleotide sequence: TGTGCCAGCAGCCACGGGGGAGGTATAGATACGCAGTATTTT.

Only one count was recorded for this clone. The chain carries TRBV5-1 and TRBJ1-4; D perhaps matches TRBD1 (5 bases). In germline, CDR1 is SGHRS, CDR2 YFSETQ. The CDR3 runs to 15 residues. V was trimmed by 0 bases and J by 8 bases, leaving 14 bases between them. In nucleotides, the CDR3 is TGCGCCAGCAGCTTGGTTGGGCAGCGGGGCGAAAAACTGTTTTTT. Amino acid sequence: CASSLVGQRGEKLFF.

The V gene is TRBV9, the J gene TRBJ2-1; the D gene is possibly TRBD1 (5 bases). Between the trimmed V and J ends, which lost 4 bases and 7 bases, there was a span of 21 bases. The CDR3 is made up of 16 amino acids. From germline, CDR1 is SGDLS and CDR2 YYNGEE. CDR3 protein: CASSRVGASLSNEQFF. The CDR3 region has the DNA TGTGCCAGCAGCAGGGTAGGGGCATCCCTATCAAATGAGCAGTTCTTC.

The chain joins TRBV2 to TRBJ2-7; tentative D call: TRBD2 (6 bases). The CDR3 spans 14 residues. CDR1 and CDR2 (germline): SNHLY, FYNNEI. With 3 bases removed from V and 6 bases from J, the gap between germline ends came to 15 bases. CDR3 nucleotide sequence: TGTGCCAGCAGTGATGGGGGGTCTGTCGCCGAGCAGTACTTC. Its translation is CASSDGGSVAEQYF.

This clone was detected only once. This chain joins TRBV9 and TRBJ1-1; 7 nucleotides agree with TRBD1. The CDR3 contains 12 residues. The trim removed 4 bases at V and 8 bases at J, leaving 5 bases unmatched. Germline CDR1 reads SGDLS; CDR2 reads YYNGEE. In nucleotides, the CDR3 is TGTGCCAGCAGCAACGGACAGGACGAAGCTTTCTTT. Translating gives CASSNGQDEAFF.

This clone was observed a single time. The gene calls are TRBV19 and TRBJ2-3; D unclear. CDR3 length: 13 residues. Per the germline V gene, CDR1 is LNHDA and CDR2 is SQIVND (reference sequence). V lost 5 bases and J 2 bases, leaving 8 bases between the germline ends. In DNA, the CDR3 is TGTGCCAGTAGTGGAGCGCACACAGATACGCAGTATTTT. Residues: CASSGAHTDTQYF.

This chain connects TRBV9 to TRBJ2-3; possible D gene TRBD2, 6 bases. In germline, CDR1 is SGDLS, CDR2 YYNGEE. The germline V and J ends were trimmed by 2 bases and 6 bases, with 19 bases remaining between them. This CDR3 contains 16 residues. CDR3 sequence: CASSVSPGLRRDTQYF. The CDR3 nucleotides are TGTGCCAGCAGCGTGTCACCGGGACTTCGGCGGGATACGCAGTATTTT.